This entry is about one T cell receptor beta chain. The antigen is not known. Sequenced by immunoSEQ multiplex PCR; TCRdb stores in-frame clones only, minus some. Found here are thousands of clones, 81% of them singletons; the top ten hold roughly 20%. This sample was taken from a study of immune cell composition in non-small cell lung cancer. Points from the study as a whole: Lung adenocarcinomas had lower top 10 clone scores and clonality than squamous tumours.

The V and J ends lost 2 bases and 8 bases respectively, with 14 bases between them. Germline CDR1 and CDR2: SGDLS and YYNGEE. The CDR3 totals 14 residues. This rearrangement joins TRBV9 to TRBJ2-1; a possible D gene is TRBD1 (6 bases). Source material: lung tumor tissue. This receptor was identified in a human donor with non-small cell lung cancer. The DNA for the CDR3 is TGTGCCAGCAGCGTTGAAGTGGGGGCCGATGAGCAGTTCTTC. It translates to CASSVEVGADEQFF. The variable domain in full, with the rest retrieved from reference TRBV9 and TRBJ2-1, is DSGVTQTPKHLITATGQRVTLRCSPRSGDLSVYWYQQSLDQGLQFLIQYYNGEERAKGNILERFSAQQFPDLHSELNLSSLELGDSALYFCASSVEVGADEQFFGPGTRLTVL.